This passage covers 22 T cell receptor beta chains from one sample sequenced in a study of cytomegalovirus exposure and HLA in healthy donors. In the PCR, 60 Vbeta and 13 Jbeta primers were used. Method: immunoSEQ multiplex PCR; TCRdb's copy keeps in-frame clones and lacks some. The table has 160,000 or so clones, more than 65% seen once. The sequenced sample consisted of PBMCs. The receptor source for this set is a woman in her fifties or sixties in good health and CMV-seronegative.

This clone was seen once. The V gene is TRBV4-1, the J gene TRBJ2-3; 12 bases align to TRBD2. This CDR3 spans 19 amino acids. V lost 1 base and J lost 6; bases outside the gene matches: 14. CDR1 is MGHRA and CDR2 is YSYEKL in the germline V gene. CDR3 amino acids: CASSQVQAGLAGSPDTQYF. CDR3 nucleotide sequence: TGCGCCAGCAGCCAAGTACAGGCAGGACTAGCGGGGTCCCCGGATACGCAGTATTTT.

This clone has only one observation. V gene TRBV28 combines with J gene TRBJ2-3; D might be TRBD2 (6 bases). The V gene lost 8 bases and the J gene lost 3 bases, with 15 bases spanning the gap. CDR1 is MDHEN and CDR2 is SYDVKM in the germline V gene. This CDR3 comprises 14 residues. As DNA, the CDR3 is TGTGCCAGCTCCTCTGGGGGGATTACAGATACGCAGTATTTT. Protein: CASSSGGITDTQYF.

The chain joins TRBV28 to TRBJ2-3; the D gene is possibly TRBD2 (6 bases). Trimming took 5 bases from V and 1 from J, leaving 10 bases between them. The CDR3 covers 14 residues. Looked up from germline, CDR1 is MDHEN and CDR2 is SYDVKM. This CDR3 is CASSPGLGTDTQYF. CDR3 coding DNA: TGTGCCAGCAGTCCGGGACTTGGCACAGATACGCAGTATTTT.

For this clone: An end of the junction does not agree with germline; a read error may underlie this. The chain joins TRBV5-1 to TRBJ2-6; TRBD2 matches 9 bases. The CDR3 contains 17 residues. Germline-derived CDR1 and CDR2 are SGHRS and YFSETQ. Here the CDR3 DNA reads TGCGCCACCAGCCCGCAAGCGGGAGGAACTGGGGCCAACGTCCTGACTTTC. Residues: CATSPQAGGTGANVLTF.

This chain connects TRBV7-2 to TRBJ1-5, with a tentative D call TRBD1 (5 bases). Germline lookup yields CDR1 SGHTA and CDR2 FQGNSA. The V and J ends lost 5 bases and 4 bases respectively, with 15 bases between them. The length of the CDR3 is 15 residues. The DNA of the CDR3 is TGTGCCAGCAGCACGTCCGGGACTGAAAATCAGCCCCAGCATTTT. Translated, it gives CASSTSGTENQPQHF.

This CDR3 is CASSSGTRSGEQYF. The CDR3 DNA reads TGTGCCAGCAGCTCCGGGACTAGATCTGGGGAGCAGTACTTC. This rearrangement joins TRBV7-9 to TRBJ2-7; 8 positions match TRBD2. CDR3 size: 14 residues. The junction had 9 bases not matched to a gene; V was cut back by 4 bases and J by 7 bases. Germline values: CDR1 SEHNR, CDR2 FQNEAQ (reference sequence).

The rearrangement uses TRBV7-8 and TRBJ1-4; 8 nucleotides match TRBD1. Germline CDR1 is SGHVS and CDR2 is FQNEAQ. V shed 4 bases, J shed 0 bases, and the junction held 13 bases outside the gene matches. The CDR3 is 19 amino acids. The CDR3 nucleotides are TGTGCCAGCAGCTCTACCCGGACAGGGACTATTGCAACTAATGAAAAACTGTTTTTT. Translation: CASSSTRTGTIATNEKLFF. Complete variable domain (other parts from reference TRBV7-8 and TRBJ1-4): GAGVSQSPRYKVAKRGQDVALRCDPISGHVSLFWYQQALGQGPEFLTYFQNEAQLDKSGLPSDRFFAERPEGSVSTLKIQRTQQEDSAVYLCASSSTRTGTIATNEKLFFGSGTQLSVL.

The rearrangement links TRBV7-2 to TRBJ2-4, with D perhaps matching TRBD2 (5 bases). CDR3 length equals 13 residues. Germline CDR1 SGHTA, CDR2 FQGNSA. The V and J ends lost 3 bases and 7 bases respectively, with 10 bases between them. The CDR3 protein is CASSFLAQNIQYF. The CDR3 bases are TGTGCCAGCAGCTTCCTAGCTCAGAACATTCAGTACTTC.

The chain recombines TRBV4-1 with TRBJ2-5; a possible D gene is TRBD1 (6 bases). CDR1 and CDR2 (germline): MGHRA, YSYEKL. This CDR3 is built from 15 residues. The germline V and J ends were trimmed by 3 bases and 5 bases, with 16 bases remaining between them. CDR3 in amino acids: CASSQTAGVRETQYF. The CDR3 DNA is TGCGCCAGCAGCCAGACCGCAGGGGTTCGGGAGACCCAGTACTTC.

V is TRBV7-9 and J is TRBJ2-5; D remains unclear. The germline CDR1 and CDR2 sequences are SEHNR and FQNEAQ (reference sequence). CDR3 length: 12 residues. Trimming cost V 3 bases and J 6 bases, with 8 bases left between them. In DNA form, the CDR3 reads TGTGCCAGCAGCTTTTCCCTCCAGACCCAGTACTTC. Translating it yields CASSFSLQTQYF.

This clone was observed a single time. J is TRBJ1-5 and V is TRBV7-2, with D possibly being TRBD1 (5 bases). The CDR3 spans 15 residues. The V gene's germline CDR1 is SGHTA and CDR2 FQGNSA. The germline V and J ends were trimmed by 6 bases and 0 bases, with 12 bases remaining between them. The CDR3 sequence is CASRPGGYSNQPQHF. The CDR3 bases are TGTGCCAGCAGGCCCGGGGGGTATAGCAATCAGCCCCAGCATTTT.

The V and J genes are TRBV10-3 and TRBJ2-3; 10 bases line up with TRBD2. The CDR3 spans 16 residues. V shed 2 bases and J 2 bases; nucleotides not matched to a gene: 4. Germline V gene sequence: CDR1 ENHRY, CDR2 SYGVKD. CDR3 coding DNA: TGTGCCATCAGTGAGAGGCTAGCGGGAGCCACAGATACGCAGTATTTT. The encoded protein is CAISERLAGATDTQYF.

The V gene is TRBV29-1, the J gene TRBJ1-2; D gene ambiguous. Germline CDR1 reads SQVTM; CDR2 reads ANQGSEA. The germline V and J ends were trimmed by 4 bases and 2 bases, with 11 bases remaining between them. This CDR3 contains 13 residues. The CDR3 region has the DNA TGCAGCGTTGTGCCTCAGGAAAACTATGGCTACACCTTC. It translates to CSVVPQENYGYTF.

The chain employs TRBV29-1 and TRBJ2-5; TRBD1 agrees at 8 bases. The DNA end is more similar to TRBJ2-7, so the J call may be wrong. The germline V gene has CDR1 SQVTM and CDR2 ANQGSEA. The CDR3 is 13 residues long. The CDR3 here is CSVEDTDRDEQYF. DNA for the CDR3: TGCAGCGTTGAAGATACGGACAGGGACGAGCAGTACTTC.

This chain uses TRBV9 with TRBJ2-1; TRBD2 is a possible D gene (6 bases). The CDR3 extends over 16 amino acids. V was shortened by 0 bases and J by 4 bases, with 14 bases between the two germline ends. Per the germline V gene, CDR1 is SGDLS and CDR2 is YYNGEE. CDR3 sequence reads: CASSVDVGAGYNEQFF. The CDR3 coding sequence is TGTGCCAGCAGCGTAGATGTGGGAGCGGGTTACAATGAGCAGTTCTTC.

V is TRBV5-1 and J is TRBJ2-7; weak D call: TRBD1 (6 bases). The V gene lost 4 bases and the J gene lost 3 bases, with 23 bases spanning the gap. The germline gives CDR1 SGHRS, CDR2 YFSETQ. The CDR3 runs 17 residues. CDR3 DNA sequence: TGCGCCAGCAGCCCCCGGGACCTAGGGGGTGGCTTCTACGAGCAGTACTTC. Its protein is CASSPRDLGGGFYEQYF.

The chain couples TRBV5-1 to TRBJ2-7; 10 bases line up with TRBD1. The CDR3 consists of 15 residues. V was pared by 4 bases and J by 1 base, with 5 bases of the junction left unmatched. Per the germline V gene, CDR1 is SGHRS and CDR2 is YFSETQ. In nucleotides, the CDR3 is TGCGCCAGCAGCAGACCGGGACAGGGGTCCTACGAGCAGTACTTC. Encoded protein: CASSRPGQGSYEQYF. Full variable domain (missing parts from reference TRBV5-1 and TRBJ2-7): KAGVTQTPRYLIKTRGQQVTLSCSPISGHRSVSWYQQTPGQGLQFLFEYFSETQRNKGNFPGRFSGRQFSNSRSEMNVSTLELGDSALYLCASSRPGQGSYEQYFGPGTRLTVT.

V gene TRBV6-5 combines with J gene TRBJ2-3, with unresolved D. V shed 0 bases and J shed 0 bases, with 10 bases lying between them. Germline values: CDR1 MNHEY, CDR2 SVGAGI. The CDR3 is 16 amino acids. In DNA form, the CDR3 reads TGTGCCAGCAGTTACTCTTTGGCAGGAAGCACAGATACGCAGTATTTT. Translating it yields CASSYSLAGSTDTQYF.

The gene calls are TRBV7-3 and TRBJ1-1; D unresolved. The V gene lost 1 base and the J gene lost 6 bases, with 27 bases spanning the gap. From germline, CDR1 is SGHTA and CDR2 FQGTGA. The CDR3 spans 19 residues. CDR3 sequence reads: CASSLSAAPSTYFSAEAFF. For the CDR3, the DNA is TGTGCCAGCAGCTTAAGTGCCGCACCTTCTACTTATTTTTCCGCTGAAGCTTTCTTT.

The V call is TRBV11-2, the J call TRBJ2-7, with D possibly matching TRBD2 (5 bases). The CDR3 is 15 amino acids. Trimming shortened V by 1 base and J by 7 bases, and 17 bases separated the two germline ends. The germline gives CDR1 SGHAT, CDR2 FQNNGV. CDR3 coding DNA: TGTGCCAGCAGCTTAGGGACTGGTCCTGTTGTTGAGCAGTACTTC. This codes for CASSLGTGPVVEQYF.

V gene TRBV10-3 combines with J gene TRBJ2-3; 11 nucleotides align to TRBD2. This CDR3 contains 17 residues. CDR1 ENHRY and CDR2 SYGVKD come from the germline V gene. V lost 0 bases to trimming and J lost 4 bases; unmatched junction nucleotides: 6. The DNA for the CDR3 is TGTGCCATCAGTGAGTCGAAGCTAGCGGGGGGTTCAGATACGCAGTATTTT. This encodes CAISESKLAGGSDTQYF.

As regards this clone: At one end, the junction sequence differs from germline, possibly due to a read error. The J gene is TRBJ2-7, the V gene TRBV5-1, with D unresolved. Germline V gives CDR1 SGHRS, CDR2 YFSETQ. The CDR3 covers 13 residues. CDR3 amino acids: CASGLEDAYERYF. In DNA form, the CDR3 reads TGCGCCAGCGGTCTAGAAGATGCCTACGAGCGGTACTTC. Looking up the rest from reference TRBV5-1 and TRBJ2-7 gives the full variable domain: KAGVTQTPRYLIKTRGQQVTLSCSPISGHRSVSWYQQTPGQGLQFLFEYFSETQRNKGNFPGRFSGRQFSNSRSEMNVSTLELGDSALYLCASGLEDAYERYFGPGTRLTVT.